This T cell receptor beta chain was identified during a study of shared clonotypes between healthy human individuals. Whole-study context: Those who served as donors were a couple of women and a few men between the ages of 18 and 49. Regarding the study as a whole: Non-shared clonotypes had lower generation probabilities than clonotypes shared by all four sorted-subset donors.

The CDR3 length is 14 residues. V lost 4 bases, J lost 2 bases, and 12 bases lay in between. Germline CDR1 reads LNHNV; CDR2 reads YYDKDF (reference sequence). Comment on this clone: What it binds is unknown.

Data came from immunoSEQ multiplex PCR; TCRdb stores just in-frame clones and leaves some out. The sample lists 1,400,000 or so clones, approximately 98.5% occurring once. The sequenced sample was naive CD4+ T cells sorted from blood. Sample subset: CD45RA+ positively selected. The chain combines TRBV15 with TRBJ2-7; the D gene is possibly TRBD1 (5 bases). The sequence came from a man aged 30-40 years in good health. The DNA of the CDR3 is TGTGCCACCAGCAAGGCCGCAGGGCCCTACGAGCAGTACTTC. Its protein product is CATSKAAGPYEQYF.